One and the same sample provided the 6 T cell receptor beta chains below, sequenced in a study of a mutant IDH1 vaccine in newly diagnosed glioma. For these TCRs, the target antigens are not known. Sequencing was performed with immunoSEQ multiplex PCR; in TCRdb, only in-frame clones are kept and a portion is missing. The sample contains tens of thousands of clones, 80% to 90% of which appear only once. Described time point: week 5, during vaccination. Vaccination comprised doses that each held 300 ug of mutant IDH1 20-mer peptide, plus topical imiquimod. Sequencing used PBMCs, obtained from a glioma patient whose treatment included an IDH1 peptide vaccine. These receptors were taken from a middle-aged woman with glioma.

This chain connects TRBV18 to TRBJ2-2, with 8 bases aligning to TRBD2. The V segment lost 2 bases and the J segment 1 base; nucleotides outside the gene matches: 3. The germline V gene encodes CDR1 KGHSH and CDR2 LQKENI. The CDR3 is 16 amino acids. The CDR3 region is CASSPALAENTGELFF. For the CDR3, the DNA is TGTGCCAGCTCACCAGCACTAGCGGAGAACACCGGGGAGCTGTTTTTT. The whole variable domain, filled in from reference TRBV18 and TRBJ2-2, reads NAGVMQNPRHLVRRRGQEARLRCSPMKGHSHVYWYRQLPEEGLKFMVYLQKENIIDESGMPKERFSAEFPKEGPSILRIQQVVRGDSAAYFCASSPALAENTGELFFGEGSRLTVL.

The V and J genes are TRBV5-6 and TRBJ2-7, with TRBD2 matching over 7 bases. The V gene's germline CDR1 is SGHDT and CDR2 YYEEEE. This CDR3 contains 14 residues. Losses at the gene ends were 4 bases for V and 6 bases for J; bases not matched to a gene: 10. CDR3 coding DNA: TGTGCCAGCAGCAGGTGGGAGGGCCCCTTCGAGCAGTACTTC. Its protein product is CASSRWEGPFEQYF.

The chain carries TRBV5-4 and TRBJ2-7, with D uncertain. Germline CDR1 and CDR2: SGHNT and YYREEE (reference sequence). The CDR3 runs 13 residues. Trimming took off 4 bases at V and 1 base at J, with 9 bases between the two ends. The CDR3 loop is CASSAPGSYEQYF. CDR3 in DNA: TGTGCCAGCAGCGCCCCAGGTTCCTACGAGCAGTACTTC.

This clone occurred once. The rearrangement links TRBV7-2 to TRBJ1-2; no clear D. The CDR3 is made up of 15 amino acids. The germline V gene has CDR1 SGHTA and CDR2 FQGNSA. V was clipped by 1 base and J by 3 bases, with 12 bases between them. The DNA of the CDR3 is TGTGCCAGCAGCTTAGGGTCCCCGGGTGACTATGGCTACACCTTC. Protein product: CASSLGSPGDYGYTF.

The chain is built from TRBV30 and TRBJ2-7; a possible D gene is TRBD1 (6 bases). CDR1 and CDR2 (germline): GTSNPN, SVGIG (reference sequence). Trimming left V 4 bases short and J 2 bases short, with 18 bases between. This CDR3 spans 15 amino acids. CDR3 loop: CAWTRGNLYAYEQYF. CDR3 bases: TGTGCCTGGACGAGGGGGAACCTGTATGCCTACGAGCAGTACTTC.

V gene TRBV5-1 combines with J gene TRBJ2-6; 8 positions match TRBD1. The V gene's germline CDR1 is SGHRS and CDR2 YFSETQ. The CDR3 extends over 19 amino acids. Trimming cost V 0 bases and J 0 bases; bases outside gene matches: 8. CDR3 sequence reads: CASSLEGRGRHSGANVLTF. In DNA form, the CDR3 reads TGCGCCAGCAGCTTGGAGGGCAGGGGGCGTCACTCTGGGGCCAACGTCCTGACTTTC.